The sequence of this T cell receptor beta chain was determined in a study of T-cell reconstitution after alpha-beta-depleted transplantation in children. This CDR3 has 16 residues. J was trimmed by 3 bases and V by 7 bases; bases with no gene match: 12. Unique molecular identifiers were built into the TCRbeta library. One entry per CDR3 protein, called by TCRdb with MiXCR from the PCR reads. The table lists about 980,000 distinct CDR3 sequences, about 31% of them singletons, with over 25% in the top ten. This clonotype was counted between two and nine times. The sequence was collected from a boy younger than two who had a stem cell transplant for SCID, so the T cells may come from the graft donor. The chain has TRBV12-3 or TRBV12-4 and TRBJ2-7; 10 bases line up with TRBD1. Sequences were derived from PBMCs, mostly from graft donor cells, sampled 360 days after TCRalphabeta/CD19-depleted stem cell transplant. CDR3 nucleotide sequence: TGTGCCAGCACCCTTAAGTTGGGACAGGGGATCTACGAGCAGTACTTC. Its protein product is CASTLKLGQGIYEQYF.